Only a few counts were recorded for the clone carrying this T cell receptor beta chain. This specimen belongs to a study of blood T cell repertoires in COVID-19. Study-wide background: Italy, Spain and the United States were the sources of the convalescent and acute COVID-19 samples. From T cells, B-cell-depleted T cells, or PBMCs came the material, which was cDNA or gDNA.

This CDR3 is 16 amino acids long. Germline trimming cut 0 bases from V and 4 bases from J; bases unmatched to any gene: 4. Germline V gene data show CDR1 as MNHEY and CDR2 as SVGAGI. In the authors' methods: Estimation of nucleated cell counts was performed using reference gene primer amplification. Sequencing used immunoSEQ multiplex PCR; TCRdb keeps in-frame clones, though not all of them. D and trimming were read from the DNA, whereas the V and J calls and clone size are those reported in that table. The data show 90,000 to 150,000 clones, roughly 70% seen once. Specimen: peripheral blood. The gene calls are TRBV6-5 and TRBJ1-3, with TRBD1 matching 9 bases. This clonotype was sampled from a human donor with acute or convalescent COVID-19. The donor label of this sample is uncertain. Written as DNA, the CDR3 is TGTGCCAGCAGTTACTCGGACAGGGGCCGAGGAAACACCATATATTTT. This sequence encodes CASSYSDRGRGNTIYF.